This T cell receptor (beta chain) was sequenced during a study of OX40 agonist ivuxolimab in advanced cancers. About the investigation overall: Ivuxolimab was an agonistic, fully human IgG2 monoclonal antibody directed against OX40 (CD134), a costimulatory receptor. Partial responses occurred in three dose-escalation patients, of whom one had hepatocellular carcinoma and two had cutaneous melanoma. Intravenous ivuxolimab was administered to patients every 2 weeks at six dose levels: 0.01, 0.1, 0.3, 1.5, 3 and 10 mg/kg. Among the approximately 54 dose-escalation patients, roughly 20 had hepatocellular carcinoma, 15 or so melanoma, 9 renal cell carcinoma and 9 head and neck cancer. The paper reports the monotherapy dose-escalation portion (N of about 50 patients) of the phase I ivuxolimab trial. Patients were allowed to have had prior anti-PD-1, anti-PD-L1 or anti-CTLA-4 therapy, and around 40% of the dose-escalation patients had previously received checkpoint inhibitors. The purpose of peripheral TCRbeta sequencing was to test whether ivuxolimab changed TCR sequence diversity and led to clonal T-cell expansion. In the dose-escalation cohort, approximately 82% of patients were male, and the mean age was approximately 60 years with a range of roughly 20 to 85. The paper as a whole reports these results and caveats: After ivuxolimab, expanded clones were on average more numerous among CD8+ T cells than among CD4+ T cells. Which antigens the clonally expanded peripheral T cells were specific for was not determined. Low levels of normalized T-cell clonal expansion were also seen in some nonresponding patients. At doses from 0.1 to 3.0 mg/kg, clonal expansion was seen in both CD4+ and CD8+ blood T cells between baseline and week 6. In partial responders in the 0.1-3.0 mg/kg groups, normalized peripheral clonal expansion was found to be among the lowest, especially among CD8+ T cells.

A word on this clone: There is no known antigen for this receptor. No clone much larger than this one lies a single base away; base qualities are absent.

Genomic DNA was isolated from the sorted cells so that the TCRbeta CDR3 region could be sequenced. The immunoSEQ Assay was used for sequencing of TCRbeta CDR3 regions. Drawn from immuneACCESS, this table holds only the in-frame rearrangements with V and J called that TCRdb kept. Clones are partly lost; checked studies trace under half to an unresolved V gene and leave the rest unexplained. The sample table contains tens of thousands of clones; only one count was recorded for 91% of them. The ten largest clones capture roughly 14% of the sample. The trial excluded patients who had a history of autoimmune disease or who were on systemic immunosuppression. In every dose cohort, peripheral blood was drawn for TCR sequencing at baseline, cycle 4 day 1, and cycle 7 day 1. The samples were taken from a phase I, first-in-human, multicenter, open-label dose-escalation trial of ivuxolimab. Adults with locally advanced or metastatic melanoma, renal cell, hepatocellular, or head and neck squamous cell carcinoma were enrolled in the trial. Before TCR sequencing, CD4+ and CD8+ T cells were separately sorted from peripheral blood.

The material was CD4+ or CD8+ T cells sorted from blood, obtained in a trial of the OX40 agonist ivuxolimab. This receptor was obtained from an adult with an advanced solid tumor such as melanoma, head and neck, liver or kidney cancer.

The CDR3: CASSSPGQGYEQYF. The bases are TGTGCCAGCAGCTCTCCGGGACAGGGGTACGAGCAGTACTTC. The sequence is built from TRBV7-9 and TRBJ2-7, with 10 junctional bases fitting TRBD1. V is cut back by 4 bases and J by 4 bases, with 4 bases in the junction unmatched. Inclusive of the bounding cysteine and phenylalanine, the CDR3 is 14 residues long. Only CDR3 DNA is held: 42 bases, read in frame from base 1. The germline V gene (reference sequence) yields SEHNR for CDR1 and FQNEAQ for CDR2.